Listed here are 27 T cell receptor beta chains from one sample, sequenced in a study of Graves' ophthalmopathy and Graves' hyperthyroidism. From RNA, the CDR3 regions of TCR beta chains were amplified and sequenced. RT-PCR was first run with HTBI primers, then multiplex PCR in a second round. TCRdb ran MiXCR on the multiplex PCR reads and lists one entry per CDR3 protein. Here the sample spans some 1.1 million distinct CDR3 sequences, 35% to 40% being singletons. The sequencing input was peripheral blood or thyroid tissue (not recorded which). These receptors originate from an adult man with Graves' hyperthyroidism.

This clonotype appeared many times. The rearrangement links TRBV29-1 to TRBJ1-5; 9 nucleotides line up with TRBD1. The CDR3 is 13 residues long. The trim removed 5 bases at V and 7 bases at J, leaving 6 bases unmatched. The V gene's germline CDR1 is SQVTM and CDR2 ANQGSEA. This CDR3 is CSVMTGGGQPQHF. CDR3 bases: TGCAGCGTTATGACAGGGGGAGGCCAGCCCCAGCATTTT.

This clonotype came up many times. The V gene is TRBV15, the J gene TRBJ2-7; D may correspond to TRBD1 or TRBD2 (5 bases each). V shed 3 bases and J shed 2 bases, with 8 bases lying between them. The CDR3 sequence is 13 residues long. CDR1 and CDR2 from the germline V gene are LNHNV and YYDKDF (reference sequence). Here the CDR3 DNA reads TGTGCCACCAGCAGGACGGGACCCTACGAGCAGTACTTC. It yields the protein CATSRTGPYEQYF.

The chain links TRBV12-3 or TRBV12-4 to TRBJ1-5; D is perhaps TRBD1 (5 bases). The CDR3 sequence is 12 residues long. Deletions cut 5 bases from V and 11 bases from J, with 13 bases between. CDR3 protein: CASSKLGPTQHF. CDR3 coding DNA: TGTGCCAGCAGTAAACTGGGACCAACCCAGCATTTT.

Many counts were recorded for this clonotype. The CDR3 sequence: CASSQVWNRLGLYGYTF. DNA of the CDR3: TGTGCCAGCAGCCAGGTTTGGAACAGGCTGGGACTCTATGGCTACACCTTC. The chain couples TRBV14 to TRBJ1-2; weak D call: TRBD1 (5 bases). This CDR3 is built from 17 residues. Germline CDR1 and CDR2: SGHDN and FVKESK. V lost 3 bases, J lost 4 bases, and 21 bases lay in between.

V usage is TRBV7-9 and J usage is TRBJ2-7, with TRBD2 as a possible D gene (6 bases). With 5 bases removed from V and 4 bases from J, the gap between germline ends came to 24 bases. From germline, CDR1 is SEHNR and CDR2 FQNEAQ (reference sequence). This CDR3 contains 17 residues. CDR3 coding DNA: TGTGCCAGCAGCGCCCGCCGGATCGGGAGCCGGTCTTACGAGCAGTACTTC. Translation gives CASSARRIGSRSYEQYF. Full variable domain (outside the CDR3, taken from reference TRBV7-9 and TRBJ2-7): DTGVSQNPRHKITKRGQNVTFRCDPISEHNRLYWYRQTLGQGPEFLTYFQNEAQLEKSRLLSDRFSAERPKGSFSTLEIQRTEQGDSAMYLCASSARRIGSRSYEQYFGPGTRLTVT.

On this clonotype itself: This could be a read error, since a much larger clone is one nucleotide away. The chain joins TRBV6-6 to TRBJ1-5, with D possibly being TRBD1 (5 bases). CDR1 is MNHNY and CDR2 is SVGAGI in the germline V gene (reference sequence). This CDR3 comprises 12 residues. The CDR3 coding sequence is TGTGCCAGCAGTAACTCGGTGGGGGCCCAGCATTTT. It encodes CASSNSVGAQHF.

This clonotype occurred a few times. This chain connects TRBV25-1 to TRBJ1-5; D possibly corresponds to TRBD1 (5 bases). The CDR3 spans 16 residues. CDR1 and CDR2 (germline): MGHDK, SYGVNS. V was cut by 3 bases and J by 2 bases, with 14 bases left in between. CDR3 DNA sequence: TGTGCCAGCAGTGACTCCGGGGGAATGGGCAATCAGCCCCAGCATTTT. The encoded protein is CASSDSGGMGNQPQHF.

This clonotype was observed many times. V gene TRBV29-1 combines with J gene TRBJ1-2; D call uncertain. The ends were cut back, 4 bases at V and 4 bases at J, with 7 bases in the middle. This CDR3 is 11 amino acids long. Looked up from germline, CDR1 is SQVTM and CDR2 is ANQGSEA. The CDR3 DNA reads TGCAGCGTTGGCCACGTCTATGGCTACACCTTC. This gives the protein CSVGHVYGYTF.

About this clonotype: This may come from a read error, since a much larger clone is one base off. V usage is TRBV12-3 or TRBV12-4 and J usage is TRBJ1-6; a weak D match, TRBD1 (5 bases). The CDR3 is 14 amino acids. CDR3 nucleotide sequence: TGTGCCAGCAGGGGGGAGTCTCCCAATTCACCCCCCCACTTT. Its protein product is CASRGESPNSPPHF.

The CDR3 nucleotides read TGTGCCAGCAATCCCCGTACAGGGCAAAATCAGCCCCAGCATTTT. Translation gives CASNPRTGQNQPQHF. The rearrangement joins TRBV12-3 or TRBV12-4 to TRBJ1-5, with D possibly matching TRBD1 (6 bases). Trimming left V 7 bases short and J 4 bases short, with 17 bases between. This CDR3 is 15 amino acids long.

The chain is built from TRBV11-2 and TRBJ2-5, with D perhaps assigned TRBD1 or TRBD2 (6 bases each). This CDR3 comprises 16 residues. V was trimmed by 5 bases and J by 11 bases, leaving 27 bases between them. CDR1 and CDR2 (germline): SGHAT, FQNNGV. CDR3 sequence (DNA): TGTGCCAGCAGCCAAAGTGGGGGGCGCGACACAGATACGCAGTACTTC. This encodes CASSQSGGRDTDTQYF.

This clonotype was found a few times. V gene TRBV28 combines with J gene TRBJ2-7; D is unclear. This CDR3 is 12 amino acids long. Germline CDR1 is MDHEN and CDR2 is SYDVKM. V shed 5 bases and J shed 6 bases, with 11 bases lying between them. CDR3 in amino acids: CASSDPGFEQYF. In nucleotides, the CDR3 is TGTGCCAGCAGTGACCCGGGTTTCGAGCAGTACTTC.

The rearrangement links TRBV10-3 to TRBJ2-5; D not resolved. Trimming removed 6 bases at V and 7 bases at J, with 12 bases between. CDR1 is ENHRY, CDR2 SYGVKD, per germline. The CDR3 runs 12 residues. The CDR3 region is CAISTNTGTQYF. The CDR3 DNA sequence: TGTGCCATCAGCACCAACACGGGGACCCAGTACTTC.

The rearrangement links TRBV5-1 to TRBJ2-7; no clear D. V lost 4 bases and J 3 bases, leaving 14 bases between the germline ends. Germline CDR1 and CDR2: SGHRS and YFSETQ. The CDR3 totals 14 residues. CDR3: CASSLDNDRYEQYF. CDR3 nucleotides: TGCGCCAGCAGCCTGGATAATGATCGCTACGAGCAGTACTTC. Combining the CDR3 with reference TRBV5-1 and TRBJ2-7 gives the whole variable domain KAGVTQTPRYLIKTRGQQVTLSCSPISGHRSVSWYQQTPGQGLQFLFEYFSETQRNKGNFPGRFSGRQFSNSRSEMNVSTLELGDSALYLCASSLDNDRYEQYFGPGTRLTVT.

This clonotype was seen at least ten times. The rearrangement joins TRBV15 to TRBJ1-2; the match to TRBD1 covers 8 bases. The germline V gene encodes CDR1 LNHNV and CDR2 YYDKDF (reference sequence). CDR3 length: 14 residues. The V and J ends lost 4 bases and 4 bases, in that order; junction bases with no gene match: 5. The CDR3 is CATSTQGASYGYTF. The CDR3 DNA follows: TGTGCCACCAGCACGCAGGGGGCCAGCTATGGCTACACCTTC.

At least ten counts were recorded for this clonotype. The CDR3 region is CASRGVGQGGVAPPLHF. For the CDR3, the DNA is TGTGCCAGCAGGGGGGTCGGGCAGGGTGGCGTTGCCCCACCCCTCCACTTT. The V call is TRBV25-1, the J call TRBJ1-6; D possibly corresponds to TRBD1 (5 bases). The CDR3 loop spans 17 amino acids. Trimming left V 6 bases short and J 11 bases short, with 26 bases between. From germline, CDR1 is MGHDK and CDR2 SYGVNS.

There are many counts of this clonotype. The CDR3 DNA is TGCAGTGCTAGCGACGGACTGAACACTGAAGCTTTCTTT. Protein: CSASDGLNTEAFF. J is TRBJ1-1 and V is TRBV20-1; D unresolved. V lost 3 bases and J 0 bases, leaving 8 bases between the germline ends. There are 13 residues in the CDR3. The germline V gene has CDR1 DFQATT and CDR2 SNEGSKA (reference sequence).

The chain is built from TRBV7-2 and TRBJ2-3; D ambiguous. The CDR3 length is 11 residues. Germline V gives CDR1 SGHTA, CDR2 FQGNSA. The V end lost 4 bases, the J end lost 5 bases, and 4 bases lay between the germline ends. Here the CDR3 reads CASSWRDTQYF. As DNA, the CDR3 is TGTGCCAGCAGCTGGAGAGATACGCAGTATTTT.

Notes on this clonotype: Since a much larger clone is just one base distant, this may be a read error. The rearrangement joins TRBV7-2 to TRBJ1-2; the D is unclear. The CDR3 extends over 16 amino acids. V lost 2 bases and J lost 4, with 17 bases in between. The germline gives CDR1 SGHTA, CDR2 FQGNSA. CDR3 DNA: TGTGCCAGCAGCTTATTGGGGAATGCTGCTACCTATGGCTACACCTTC. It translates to CASSLLGNAATYGYTF. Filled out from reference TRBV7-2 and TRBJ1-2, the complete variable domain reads GAGVSQSPSNKVTEKGKDVELRCDPISGHTALYWYRQSLGQGLEFLIYFQGNSAPDKSGLPSDRFSAERTGGSVSTLTIQRTQQEDSAVYLCASSLLGNAATYGYTFGSGTRLTVV.

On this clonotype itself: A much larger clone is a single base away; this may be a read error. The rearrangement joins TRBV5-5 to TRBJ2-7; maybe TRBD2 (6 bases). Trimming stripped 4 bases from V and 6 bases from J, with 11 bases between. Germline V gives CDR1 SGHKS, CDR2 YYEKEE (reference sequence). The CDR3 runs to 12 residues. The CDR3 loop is CASSRRGIEQYF. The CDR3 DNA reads TGTGCCAGCAGCCGACGGGGGATCGAGCAGTACTTC. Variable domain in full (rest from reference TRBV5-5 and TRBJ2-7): DAGVTQSPTHLIKTRGQQVTLRCSPISGHKSVSWYQQVLGQGPQFIFQYYEKEERGRGNFPDRFSARQFPNYSSELNVNALLLGDSALYLCASSRRGIEQYFGPGTRLTVT.

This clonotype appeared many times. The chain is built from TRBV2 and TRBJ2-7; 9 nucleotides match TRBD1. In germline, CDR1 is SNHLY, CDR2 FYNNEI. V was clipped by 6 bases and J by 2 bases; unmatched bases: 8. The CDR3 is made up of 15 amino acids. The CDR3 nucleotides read TGTGCCAGCAGCCCGACCGGGACAGGGACCTACGAGCAGTACTTC. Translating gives CASSPTGTGTYEQYF.

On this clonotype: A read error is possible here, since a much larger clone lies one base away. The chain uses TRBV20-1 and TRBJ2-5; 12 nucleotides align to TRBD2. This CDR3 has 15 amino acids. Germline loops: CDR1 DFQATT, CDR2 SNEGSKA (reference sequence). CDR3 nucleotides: TGCAGTGGGACTAGCGGGAACCCGTACCAAGAGGCCCAGTACTTC. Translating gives CSGTSGNPYQEAQYF.

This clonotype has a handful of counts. CDR3 in amino acids: CASRKGLQSLASYEQYF. CDR3 coding DNA: TGTGCCAGCAGGAAGGGACTACAGAGCTTGGCATCCTACGAGCAGTACTTC. V and J are TRBV2 and TRBJ2-7; 7 bases map to TRBD2. V trimming: 6 bases; J trimming: 1 base; junction bases outside the gene matches: 15. The CDR3 has 17 residues. The V gene's germline CDR1 is SNHLY and CDR2 FYNNEI.

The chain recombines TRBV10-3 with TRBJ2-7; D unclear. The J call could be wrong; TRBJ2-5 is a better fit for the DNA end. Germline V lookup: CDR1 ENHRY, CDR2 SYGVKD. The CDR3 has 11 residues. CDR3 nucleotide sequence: TGTGCCATCAGGGCGCAAGAGACCCAGTACTTC. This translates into CAIRAQETQYF.

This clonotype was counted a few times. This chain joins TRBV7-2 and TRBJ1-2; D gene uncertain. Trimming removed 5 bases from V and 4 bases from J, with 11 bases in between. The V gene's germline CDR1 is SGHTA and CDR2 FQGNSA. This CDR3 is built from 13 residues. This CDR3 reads CASSQEIGYGYTF. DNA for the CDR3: TGTGCCAGCAGCCAAGAAATCGGCTATGGCTACACCTTC. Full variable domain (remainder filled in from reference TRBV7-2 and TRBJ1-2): GAGVSQSPSNKVTEKGKDVELRCDPISGHTALYWYRQSLGQGLEFLIYFQGNSAPDKSGLPSDRFSAERTGGSVSTLTIQRTQQEDSAVYLCASSQEIGYGYTFGSGTRLTVV.

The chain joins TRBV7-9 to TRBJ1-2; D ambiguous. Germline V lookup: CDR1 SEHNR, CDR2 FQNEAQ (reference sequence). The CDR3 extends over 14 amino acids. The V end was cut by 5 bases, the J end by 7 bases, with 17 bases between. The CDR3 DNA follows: TGTGCCAGCAGCGTTGATACTGGGGTCAGTGGCTACACCTTC. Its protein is CASSVDTGVSGYTF. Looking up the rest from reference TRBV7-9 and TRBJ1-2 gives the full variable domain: DTGVSQNPRHKITKRGQNVTFRCDPISEHNRLYWYRQTLGQGPEFLTYFQNEAQLEKSRLLSDRFSAERPKGSFSTLEIQRTEQGDSAMYLCASSVDTGVSGYTFGSGTRLTVV.

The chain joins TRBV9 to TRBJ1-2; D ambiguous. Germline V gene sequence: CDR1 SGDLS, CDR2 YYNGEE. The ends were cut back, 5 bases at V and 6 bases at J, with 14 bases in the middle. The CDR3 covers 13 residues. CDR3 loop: CASSFSGINGYTF. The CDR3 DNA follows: TGTGCCAGCAGTTTCTCAGGCATTAATGGCTACACCTTC. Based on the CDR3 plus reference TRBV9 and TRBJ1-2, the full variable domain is DSGVTQTPKHLITATGQRVTLRCSPRSGDLSVYWYQQSLDQGLQFLIQYYNGEERAKGNILERFSAQQFPDLHSELNLSSLELGDSALYFCASSFSGINGYTFGSGTRLTVV.